The 2 T cell receptor beta chains in this list originate from one sample, sequenced in a study of blood T cell repertoires in COVID-19. This table comes from immunoSEQ multiplex PCR, and its TCRdb copy is limited to in-frame clones, with some not included. The repertoire holds about 190,000 clones, with approximately 91% as singletons. The sample was peripheral blood. These receptors all stem from a young man with acute or convalescent COVID-19.

The V gene is TRBV9, the J gene TRBJ1-1, with 7 bases that match TRBD1. Germline CDR1 is SGDLS and CDR2 is YYNGEE. V was clipped by 4 bases and J by 6 bases; unmatched bases: 12. The CDR3 contains 15 residues. This chain's CDR3 is CASSPRQGTWAEAFF. The DNA for the CDR3 is TGTGCCAGCAGCCCGAGACAGGGTACGTGGGCTGAAGCTTTCTTT.

The chain uses TRBV5-8 and TRBJ1-1, with 7 bases aligning to TRBD1. J was trimmed by 1 base and V by 6 bases; bases with no gene match: 3. The CDR3 has 13 amino acids. The V gene's germline CDR1 is SGHTS and CDR2 YDEGEE. Here the CDR3 DNA reads TGTGCCAGCACCCGGACAGGGAACACTGAAGCTTTCTTT. Its protein product is CASTRTGNTEAFF.